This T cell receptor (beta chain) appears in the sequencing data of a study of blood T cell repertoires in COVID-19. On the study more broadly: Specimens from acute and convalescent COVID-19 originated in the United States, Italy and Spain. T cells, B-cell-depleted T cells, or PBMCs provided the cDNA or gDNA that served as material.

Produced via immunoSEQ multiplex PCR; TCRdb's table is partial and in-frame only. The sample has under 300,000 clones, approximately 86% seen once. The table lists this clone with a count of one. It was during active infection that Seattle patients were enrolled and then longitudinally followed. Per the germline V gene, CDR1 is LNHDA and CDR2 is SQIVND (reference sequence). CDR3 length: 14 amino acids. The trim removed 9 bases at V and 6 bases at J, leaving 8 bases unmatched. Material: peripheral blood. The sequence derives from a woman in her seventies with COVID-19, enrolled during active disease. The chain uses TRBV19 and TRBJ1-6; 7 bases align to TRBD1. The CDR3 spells CASAGTATNSPLHF. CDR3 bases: TGTGCCAGCGCTGGGACAGCTACTAATTCACCCCTCCACTTT.